A single sample is the source of the 29 T cell receptor beta chains below, sequenced in a study of shared clonotypes between healthy human individuals. Libraries were prepared by immunoSEQ multiplex PCR; TCRdb keeps only in-frame clonotypes and omits some of them. The sample consists of over a million clones, roughly 97% of them appearing once. The sample comprised naive CD4+ T cells sorted from blood. Indicated subset: CD45RA+ positively selected. The origin of the receptors is a man younger than 45 in good health.

The chain carries TRBV27 and TRBJ2-2, with 7 bases lining up with TRBD1. Germline V gene data show CDR1 as MNHEY and CDR2 as SMNVEV (reference sequence). The trim removed 6 bases at V and 2 bases at J, leaving 9 bases unmatched. The CDR3 is 16 amino acids. The CDR3 DNA sequence: TGTGCCAGCAGCCCATTTGACAGGGACAACACCGGGGAGCTGTTTTTT. It yields the protein CASSPFDRDNTGELFF.

V usage is TRBV28 and J usage is TRBJ2-7, with D tentatively TRBD1 or TRBD2 (5 bases each). Germline-derived CDR1 and CDR2 are MDHEN and SYDVKM. This CDR3 is built from 18 residues. Between the trimmed V and J ends, which lost 3 bases and 4 bases, there was a span of 25 bases. The CDR3 sequence is CASSFRQGPGVGLYEQYF. CDR3 bases: TGTGCCAGCAGTTTCCGGCAGGGACCAGGTGTTGGTCTATACGAGCAGTACTTC. Full variable domain (outside the CDR3, taken from reference TRBV28 and TRBJ2-7): DVKVTQSSRYLVKRTGEKVFLECVQDMDHENMFWYRQDPGLGLRLIYFSYDVKMKEKGDIPEGYSVSREKKERFSLILESASTNQTSMYLCASSFRQGPGVGLYEQYFGPGTRLTVT.

This sequence joins TRBV5-1 and TRBJ2-3, with D tentatively TRBD2 (6 bases). This CDR3 is 15 amino acids long. Trimming stripped 1 base from V and 3 bases from J, with 12 bases between. Germline loops: CDR1 SGHRS, CDR2 YFSETQ. The CDR3 sequence: CASSLSGSGTDTQYF. The CDR3 region has the DNA TGCGCCAGCAGCTTGTCGGGAAGCGGGACAGATACGCAGTATTTT.

The J gene is TRBJ1-3, the V gene TRBV6-5; 8 bases map to TRBD1. V dropped 5 bases and J dropped 3; count of bases not matched to a gene: 6. CDR1 is MNHEY, CDR2 SVGAGI, per germline. The length of the CDR3 is 15 residues. CDR3 amino acids: CASSDWTGSGNTIYF. The DNA for the CDR3 is TGTGCCAGCAGTGACTGGACAGGGAGTGGAAACACCATATATTTT.

V usage is TRBV11-2 and J usage is TRBJ2-5; 14 nucleotides agree with TRBD2. CDR1 and CDR2 (germline): SGHAT, FQNNGV. CDR3 length: 15 residues. V shed 5 bases, J shed 3 bases, and the junction held 2 bases outside the gene matches. CDR3 sequence: CASSRGLAGEETQYF. The CDR3 DNA follows: TGTGCCAGCAGCCGGGGACTAGCGGGAGAAGAGACCCAGTACTTC.

In nucleotides, the CDR3 is TGTGCCAGCAGTACGACTAGCGGGATAATCGGGGAGCTGTTTTTT. It encodes CASSTTSGIIGELFF. This chain links TRBV6-6 with TRBJ2-2; 11 bases are shared with TRBD2. This CDR3 is 15 amino acids long. CDR1 and CDR2 from the germline V gene are MNHNY and SVGAGI (reference sequence). V shed 5 bases, J shed 7 bases, and the junction held 6 bases outside the gene matches.

The rearrangement uses TRBV5-1 and TRBJ1-1; a possible D gene is TRBD1 (5 bases). Germline V CDR1 and CDR2: SGHRS, YFSETQ. CDR3 size: 15 residues. V was trimmed by 4 bases and J by 0 bases, leaving 13 bases between them. The CDR3 region has the DNA TGCGCCAGCAGCCCCGGGGGGAGAATGAACACTGAAGCTTTCTTT. This codes for CASSPGGRMNTEAFF.

The chain links TRBV29-1 to TRBJ2-7; D is unresolved. This CDR3 has 12 residues. Germline V lookup: CDR1 SQVTM, CDR2 ANQGSEA. The V gene lost 4 bases and the J gene lost 2 bases, with 9 bases spanning the gap. This CDR3 reads CSVVPGPYEQYF. The CDR3 DNA reads as TGCAGCGTTGTCCCAGGTCCCTACGAGCAGTACTTC.

A word on this clone: This specimen includes other DNA sequences encoding the same CDR3. The chain links TRBV9 to TRBJ2-6; no reliable D call. V was pared by 1 base and J by 1 base, with 6 bases between. The CDR3 has 15 amino acids. Germline CDR1 SGDLS, CDR2 YYNGEE. This CDR3 is CASSVTGSGANVLTF. Here the CDR3 DNA reads TGTGCCAGCAGCGTAACTGGGTCTGGGGCCAACGTCCTGACTTTC.

The V call is TRBV6-1, the J call TRBJ2-1; tentatively, D is TRBD1 or TRBD2 (5 bases each). Trimming pared 0 bases from V and 0 bases from J, leaving 6 bases between. The CDR3 length is 15 residues. From germline, CDR1 is MNHNS and CDR2 SASEGT. The CDR3: CASSEARGSYNEQFF. The CDR3 DNA sequence: TGTGCCAGCAGTGAAGCGAGGGGCTCCTACAATGAGCAGTTCTTC.

The chain uses TRBV11-2 and TRBJ1-4, with a tentative D call TRBD1 (5 bases). Germline V gives CDR1 SGHAT, CDR2 FQNNGV. Deletions cut 0 bases from V and 7 bases from J, with 18 bases between. This CDR3 region has 17 residues. This chain's CDR3 is CASSLDPTRGFVEKLFF. As DNA, the CDR3 is TGTGCCAGCAGCTTAGACCCCACGCGGGGGTTCGTTGAAAAACTGTTTTTT.

This clone has just one count. CDR3: CASRTGQGYEQYF. CDR3 nucleotide sequence: TGTGCCAGCAGGACCGGACAGGGCTACGAGCAGTACTTC. The rearrangement joins TRBV7-9 to TRBJ2-7, with 8 bases identical to TRBD1. The CDR3 is 13 amino acids. Germline-derived CDR1 and CDR2 are SEHNR and FQNEAQ (reference sequence). With 6 bases clipped from V and 3 bases from J, the junction kept 4 bases outside the gene matches. The complete variable domain, with remaining parts taken from reference TRBV7-9 and TRBJ2-7, reads DTGVSQNPRHKITKRGQNVTFRCDPISEHNRLYWYRQTLGQGPEFLTYFQNEAQLEKSRLLSDRFSAERPKGSFSTLEIQRTEQGDSAMYLCASRTGQGYEQYFGPGTRLTVT.

This chain links TRBV18 with TRBJ2-2; 9 bases map to TRBD2. There are 17 residues in the CDR3. CDR1 is KGHSH, CDR2 LQKENI, per germline. The trim removed 2 bases at V and 3 bases at J, leaving 7 bases unmatched. CDR3 nucleotide sequence: TGTGCCAGCTCACCAGCGGCGGGAGGGCCCCACACCGGGGAGCTGTTTTTT. Translated: CASSPAAGGPHTGELFF.

The chain employs TRBV19 and TRBJ2-7, with 8 bases matching TRBD2. Germline assignment: CDR1 LNHDA and CDR2 SQIVND (reference sequence). J was trimmed by 0 bases and V by 9 bases; bases with no gene match: 7. The CDR3 length is 14 residues. The CDR3 sequence is CASRHSGNSYEQYF. Written as DNA, the CDR3 is TGTGCCAGCCGACATAGCGGGAACTCCTACGAGCAGTACTTC.

The chain carries TRBV27 and TRBJ2-7; D is undetermined. With 5 bases removed from V and 0 bases from J, the gap between germline ends came to 11 bases. CDR1 and CDR2 from the germline V gene are MNHEY and SMNVEV (reference sequence). The length of the CDR3 is 14 residues. In nucleotides, the CDR3 is TGTGCCAGCAGTCCGCAAAGGAGCTCCTACGAGCAGTACTTC. It specifies CASSPQRSSYEQYF.

This sequence joins TRBV27 and TRBJ2-7; 9 bases are shared with TRBD2. Germline CDR1 and CDR2: MNHEY and SMNVEV (reference sequence). The CDR3 totals 15 residues. Germline trimming cut 6 bases from V and 7 bases from J; bases unmatched to any gene: 13. The CDR3 DNA follows: TGTGCCAGCAGACCGCTAGCGGGGCTCGGGAGTGAGCAGTACTTC. Translation gives CASRPLAGLGSEQYF.

This clone was seen a few times. J is TRBJ2-7 and V is TRBV9, with 10 bases lining up with TRBD1. V lost 4 bases and J lost 5; bases outside the gene matches: 6. The length of the CDR3 is 14 residues. Germline V lookup: CDR1 SGDLS, CDR2 YYNGEE. CDR3 amino acids: CASSPGQGRNEQYF. DNA of the CDR3: TGTGCCAGCAGCCCGGGACAGGGGAGGAACGAGCAGTACTTC.

Comment on this clone: Other DNA sequences within the sample encode an identical CDR3. This rearrangement joins TRBV19 to TRBJ1-1; a possible D gene is TRBD1 (5 bases). Trimming cost V 3 bases and J 1 base, with 9 bases left between them. CDR1 is LNHDA, CDR2 SQIVND, per germline (reference sequence). The CDR3 is 14 residues long. The chain's CDR3 is CASSITGANTEAFF. As DNA, the CDR3 is TGTGCCAGTAGTATCACCGGGGCGAACACTGAAGCTTTCTTT.

The CDR3 nucleotides read TGTGCCAGCAGCACACAGGCGGAAGCTAACTATGGCTACACCTTC. This translates into CASSTQAEANYGYTF. The V and J genes are TRBV7-9 and TRBJ1-2; D perhaps matches TRBD1 (5 bases). This CDR3 contains 15 residues. The germline V gene encodes CDR1 SEHNR and CDR2 FQNEAQ (reference sequence). Trimming cost V 5 bases and J 0 bases, with 13 bases left between them. The full variable domain, with the rest looked up from reference TRBV7-9 and TRBJ1-2, is DTGVSQNPRHKITKRGQNVTFRCDPISEHNRLYWYRQTLGQGPEFLTYFQNEAQLEKSRLLSDRFSAERPKGSFSTLEIQRTEQGDSAMYLCASSTQAEANYGYTFGSGTRLTVV.

V usage is TRBV11-2 and J usage is TRBJ2-7; perhaps TRBD2 as D (6 bases). Between the trimmed V and J ends, which lost 1 base and 0 bases, there was a span of 16 bases. The CDR3 extends over 17 amino acids. Germline V gene data show CDR1 as SGHAT and CDR2 as FQNNGV. The CDR3 DNA reads as TGTGCCAGCAGCTTAGGGAGGGCAGGGAGTGTCTCCTACGAGCAGTACTTC. Its translation is CASSLGRAGSVSYEQYF.

This chain joins TRBV15 and TRBJ2-1; 9 bases line up with TRBD2. Looked up from germline, CDR1 is LNHNV and CDR2 is YYDKDF (reference sequence). The CDR3 covers 15 residues. Germline trimming cut 3 bases from V and 6 bases from J; bases unmatched to any gene: 6. The CDR3 coding sequence is TGTGCCACCAGCAGCGGACTAGCGCGCGTCAATGAGCAGTTCTTC. Amino acid sequence: CATSSGLARVNEQFF.

This chain links TRBV2 with TRBJ2-7, with a weak D call TRBD2 (5 bases). This CDR3 has 14 amino acids. Germline V gene data show CDR1 as SNHLY and CDR2 as FYNNEI. Trimming took 8 bases from V and 0 from J, leaving 14 bases between them. The CDR3 sequence: CASRVSESSYEQYF. CDR3 DNA sequence: TGTGCCAGCCGGGTTAGCGAGAGCTCCTACGAGCAGTACTTC.

CDR3 residues: CASSFLGKANQPQHF. In DNA, the CDR3 is TGTGCCAGCAGCTTTTTGGGGAAGGCCAATCAGCCCCAGCATTTT. The chain uses TRBV11-2 and TRBJ1-5; no clear D. V was shortened by 3 bases and J by 3 bases, with 12 bases between the two germline ends. The germline gives CDR1 SGHAT, CDR2 FQNNGV. The CDR3 has 15 amino acids.

This chain links TRBV7-3 with TRBJ2-6; 7 positions agree with TRBD1. This CDR3 spans 18 amino acids. Germline V gene sequence: CDR1 SGHTA, CDR2 FQGTGA. V lost 0 bases to trimming and J lost 1 base; unmatched junction nucleotides: 6. The CDR3 region is CASSLTIGGASGANVLTF. CDR3 coding DNA: TGTGCCAGCAGCTTAACGATAGGGGGCGCTTCTGGGGCCAACGTCCTGACTTTC.

This chain joins TRBV6-5 and TRBJ1-3; 7 bases line up with TRBD1. Trimming removed 4 bases from V and 7 bases from J; junction bases left unmatched: 10. The CDR3 has 15 residues. Germline V gene data show CDR1 as MNHEY and CDR2 as SVGAGI. CDR3 protein: CASSLNRGIANTIYF. The CDR3 nucleotides are TGTGCCAGCAGTTTAAACAGGGGAATTGCGAACACCATATATTTT.

J is TRBJ2-7 and V is TRBV7-2; D might be TRBD2 (6 bases). This CDR3 region has 14 residues. Trimming shortened V by 5 bases and J by 3 bases, and 14 bases separated the two germline ends. Germline V CDR1 and CDR2: SGHTA, FQGNSA. Here the CDR3 DNA reads TGTGCCAGCAGCCCGGACTACACCCGCTACGAGCAGTACTTC. Translation gives CASSPDYTRYEQYF. Variable domain in full (rest from reference TRBV7-2 and TRBJ2-7): GAGVSQSPSNKVTEKGKDVELRCDPISGHTALYWYRQSLGQGLEFLIYFQGNSAPDKSGLPSDRFSAERTGGSVSTLTIQRTQQEDSAVYLCASSPDYTRYEQYFGPGTRLTVT.

The gene calls are TRBV6-5 and TRBJ2-1; a weak D match, TRBD2 (5 bases). The V gene's germline CDR1 is MNHEY and CDR2 SVGAGI. The CDR3 has 13 amino acids. The V end was cut by 2 bases, the J end by 7 bases, with 9 bases between. The CDR3: CASSYLGENEQFF. As DNA, the CDR3 is TGTGCCAGCAGTTACCTCGGGGAGAATGAGCAGTTCTTC.

The gene calls are TRBV6-5 and TRBJ1-1, with D uncertain. Germline V lookup: CDR1 MNHEY, CDR2 SVGAGI. With 7 bases removed from V and 5 bases from J, the gap between germline ends came to 14 bases. This CDR3 is built from 13 residues. The CDR3 nucleotides read TGTGCCAGCACCAAAACTAGGGAAACTGAAGCTTTCTTT. It yields the protein CASTKTRETEAFF.

This clone has only one observation. V gene TRBV5-4 combines with J gene TRBJ2-3, with D uncertain. The V gene's germline CDR1 is SGHNT and CDR2 YYREEE (reference sequence). Trimming took 3 bases from V and 6 from J, leaving 11 bases between them. The CDR3 consists of 13 residues. The chain's CDR3 is CASSSDRYDTQYF. The CDR3 DNA sequence: TGTGCCAGCAGCTCAGACCGATACGATACGCAGTATTTT.